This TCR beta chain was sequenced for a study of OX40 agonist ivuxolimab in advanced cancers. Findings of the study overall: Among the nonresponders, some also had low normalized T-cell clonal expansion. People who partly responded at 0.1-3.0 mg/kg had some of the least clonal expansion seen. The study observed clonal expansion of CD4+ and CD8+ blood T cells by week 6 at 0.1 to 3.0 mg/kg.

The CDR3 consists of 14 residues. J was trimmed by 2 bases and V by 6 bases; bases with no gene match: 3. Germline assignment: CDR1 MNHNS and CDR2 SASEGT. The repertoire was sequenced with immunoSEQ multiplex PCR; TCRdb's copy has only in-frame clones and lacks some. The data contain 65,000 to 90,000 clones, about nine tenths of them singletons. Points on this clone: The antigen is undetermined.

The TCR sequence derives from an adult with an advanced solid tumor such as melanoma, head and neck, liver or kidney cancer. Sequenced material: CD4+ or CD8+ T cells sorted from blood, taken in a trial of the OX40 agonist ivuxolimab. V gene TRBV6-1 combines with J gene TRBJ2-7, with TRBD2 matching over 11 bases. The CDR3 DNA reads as TGTGCCAGCAGGTTAGCGGGAGGGCCCTACGAGCAGTACTTC. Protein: CASRLAGGPYEQYF.